Described below is a single T cell receptor (beta chain) sequence and its context. Antigen: not known. Free of recent acute infections or vaccinations, the donors were healthy HIV-negative adults. A CD45RA+ naive subset and a CD45RA-negative memory subset were split from CD4+ cells. Some clones are missing from TCRdb's copy, which holds only in-frame ones; the method was immunoSEQ multiplex PCR. The top ten hold about 0.89% of the sample, which has over 950,000 clones, approximately 80% seen once. The data were obtained in a study of shared clonotypes between healthy human individuals. Findings and limits, study-wide: As a rule, naive subsets had a larger estimated richness than memory subsets.

CDR3 length: 16 amino acids. The V end lost 3 bases, the J end lost 1 base, and 12 bases lay between the germline ends. Germline CDR1 KGHSH, CDR2 LQKENI. The rearrangement uses TRBV18 and TRBJ2-2; tentatively, D is TRBD2 (6 bases). Sequencing was done on a sample of memory CD4+ T cells from PBMCs. The subset was: CD45RA-negative fraction. The origin of this receptor is a man between 18 and 35 years old in good health. Some clones in this sample may be carry-over from other donors' samples. The CDR3 loop is CASSPLADQNTGELFF. DNA of the CDR3: TGTGCCAGCTCACCTTTAGCGGACCAGAACACCGGGGAGCTGTTTTTT.